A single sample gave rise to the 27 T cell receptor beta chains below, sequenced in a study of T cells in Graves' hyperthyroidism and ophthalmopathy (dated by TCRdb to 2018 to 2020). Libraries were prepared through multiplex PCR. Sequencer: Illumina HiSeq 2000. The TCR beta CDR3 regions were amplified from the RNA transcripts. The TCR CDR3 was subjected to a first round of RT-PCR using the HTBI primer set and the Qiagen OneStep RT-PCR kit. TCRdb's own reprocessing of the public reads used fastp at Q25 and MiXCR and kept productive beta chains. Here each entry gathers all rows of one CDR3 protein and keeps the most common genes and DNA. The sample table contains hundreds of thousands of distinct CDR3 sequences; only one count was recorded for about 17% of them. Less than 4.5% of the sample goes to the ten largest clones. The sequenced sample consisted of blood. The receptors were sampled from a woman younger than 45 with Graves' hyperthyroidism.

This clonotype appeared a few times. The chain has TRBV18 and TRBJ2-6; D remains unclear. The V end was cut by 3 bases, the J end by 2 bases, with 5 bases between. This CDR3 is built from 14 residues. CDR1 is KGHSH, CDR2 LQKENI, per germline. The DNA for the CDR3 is TGTGCCAGCTCACCGGGTACTGGGGCCAACGTCCTGACTTTC. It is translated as CASSPGTGANVLTF.

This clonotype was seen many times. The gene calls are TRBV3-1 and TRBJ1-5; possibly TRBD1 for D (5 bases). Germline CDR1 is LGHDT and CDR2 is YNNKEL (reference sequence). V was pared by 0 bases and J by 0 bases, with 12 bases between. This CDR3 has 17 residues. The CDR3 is CASSQDGGPYSNQPQHF. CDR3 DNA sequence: TGTGCCAGCAGCCAAGACGGGGGTCCCTATAGCAATCAGCCCCAGCATTTT.

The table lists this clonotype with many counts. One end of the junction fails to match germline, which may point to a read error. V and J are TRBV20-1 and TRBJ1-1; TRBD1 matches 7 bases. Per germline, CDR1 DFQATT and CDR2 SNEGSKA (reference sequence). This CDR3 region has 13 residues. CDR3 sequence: CSAREVGGLQAFF. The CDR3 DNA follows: TGCAGTGCAAGAGAGGTAGGGGGCCTCCAAGCTTTCTTT.

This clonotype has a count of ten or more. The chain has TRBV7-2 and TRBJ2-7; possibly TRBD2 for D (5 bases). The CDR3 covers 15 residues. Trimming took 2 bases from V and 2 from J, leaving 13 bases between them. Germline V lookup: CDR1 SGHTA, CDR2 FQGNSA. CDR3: CASSLRVYGAYEQYF. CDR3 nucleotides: TGTGCCAGCAGCTTAAGGGTGTACGGGGCCTACGAGCAGTACTTC. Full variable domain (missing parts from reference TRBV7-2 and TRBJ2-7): GAGVSQSPSNKVTEKGKDVELRCDPISGHTALYWYRQSLGQGLEFLIYFQGNSAPDKSGLPSDRFSAERTGGSVSTLTIQRTQQEDSAVYLCASSLRVYGAYEQYFGPGTRLTVT.

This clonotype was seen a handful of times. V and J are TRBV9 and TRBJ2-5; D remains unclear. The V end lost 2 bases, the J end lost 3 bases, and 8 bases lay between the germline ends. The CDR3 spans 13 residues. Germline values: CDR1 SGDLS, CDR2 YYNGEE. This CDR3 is CASSVDQEETQYF. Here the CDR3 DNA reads TGTGCCAGCAGCGTCGATCAGGAAGAGACCCAGTACTTC.

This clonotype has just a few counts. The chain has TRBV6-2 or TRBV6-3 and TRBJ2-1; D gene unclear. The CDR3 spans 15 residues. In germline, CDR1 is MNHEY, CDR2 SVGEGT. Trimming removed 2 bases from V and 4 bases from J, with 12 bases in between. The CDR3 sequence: CASSYGQIDYNEQFF. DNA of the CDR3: TGTGCCAGCAGTTACGGGCAGATCGATTACAATGAGCAGTTCTTC.

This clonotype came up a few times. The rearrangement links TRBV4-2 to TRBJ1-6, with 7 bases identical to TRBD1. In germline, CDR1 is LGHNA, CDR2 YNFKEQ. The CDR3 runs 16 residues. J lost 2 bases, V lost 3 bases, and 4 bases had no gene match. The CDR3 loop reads CASSQSGTAYNSPLHF. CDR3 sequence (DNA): TGTGCCAGCAGCCAGTCCGGGACAGCCTATAATTCACCCCTCCACTTT.

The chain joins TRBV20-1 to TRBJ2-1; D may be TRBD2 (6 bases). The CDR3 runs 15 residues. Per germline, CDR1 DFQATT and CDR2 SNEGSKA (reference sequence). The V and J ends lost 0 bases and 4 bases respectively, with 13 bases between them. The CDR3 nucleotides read TGCAGTGCTAGAGATTCAGCGGGTCTATACAATGAGCAGTTCTTC. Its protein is CSARDSAGLYNEQFF.

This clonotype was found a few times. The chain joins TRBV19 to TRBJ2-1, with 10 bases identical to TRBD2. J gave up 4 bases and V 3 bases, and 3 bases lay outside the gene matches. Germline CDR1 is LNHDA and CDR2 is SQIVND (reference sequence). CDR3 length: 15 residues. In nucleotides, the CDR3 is TGTGCCAGTAGTATTTTACTAGCGGGGTACAATGAGCAGTTCTTC. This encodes CASSILLAGYNEQFF.

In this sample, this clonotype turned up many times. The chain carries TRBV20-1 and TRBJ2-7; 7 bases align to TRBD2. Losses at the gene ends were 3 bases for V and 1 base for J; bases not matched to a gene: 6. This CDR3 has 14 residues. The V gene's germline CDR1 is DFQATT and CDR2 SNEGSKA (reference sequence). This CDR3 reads CSASWPGGSYEQYF. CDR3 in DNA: TGCAGTGCTAGTTGGCCGGGGGGATCCTACGAGCAGTACTTC.

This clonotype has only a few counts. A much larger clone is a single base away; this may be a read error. The CDR3 is CACSERVGSSYNEQFF. The DNA of the CDR3 is TGTGCCTGCAGTGAACGGGTCGGGAGCTCCTACAATGAGCAGTTCTTC. The chain carries TRBV6-1 and TRBJ2-1; D possibly corresponds to TRBD2 (6 bases). CDR3 length: 16 amino acids. The germline CDR1 and CDR2 sequences are MNHNS and SASEGT.

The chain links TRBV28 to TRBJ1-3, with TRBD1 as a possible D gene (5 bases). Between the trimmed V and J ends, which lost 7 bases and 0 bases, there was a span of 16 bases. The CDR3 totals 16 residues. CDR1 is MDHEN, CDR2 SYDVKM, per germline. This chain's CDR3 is CASKTDSLPSGNTIYF. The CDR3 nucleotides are TGTGCCAGCAAAACAGACAGCCTCCCCTCTGGAAACACCATATATTTT.

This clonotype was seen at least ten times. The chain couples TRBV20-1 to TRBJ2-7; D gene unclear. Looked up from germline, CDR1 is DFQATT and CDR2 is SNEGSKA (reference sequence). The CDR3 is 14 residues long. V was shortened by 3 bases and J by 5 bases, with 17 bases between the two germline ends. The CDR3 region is CSARGGTSGHEQYF. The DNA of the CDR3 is TGCAGTGCTAGGGGCGGTACCTCGGGTCACGAGCAGTACTTC.

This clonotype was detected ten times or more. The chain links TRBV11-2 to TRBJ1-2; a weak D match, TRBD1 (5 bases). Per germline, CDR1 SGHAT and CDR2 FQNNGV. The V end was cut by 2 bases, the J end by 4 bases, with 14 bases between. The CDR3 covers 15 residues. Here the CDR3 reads CASSLNGGFGYGYTF. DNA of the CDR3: TGTGCCAGCAGCTTAAATGGGGGTTTCGGCTATGGCTACACCTTC.

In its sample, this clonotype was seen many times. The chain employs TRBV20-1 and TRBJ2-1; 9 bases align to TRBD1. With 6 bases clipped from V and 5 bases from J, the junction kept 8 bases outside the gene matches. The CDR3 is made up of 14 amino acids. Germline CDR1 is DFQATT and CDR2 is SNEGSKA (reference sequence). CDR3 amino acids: CSAWDRARNNEQFF. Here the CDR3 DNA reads TGCAGTGCATGGGACAGGGCACGTAACAATGAGCAGTTCTTC.

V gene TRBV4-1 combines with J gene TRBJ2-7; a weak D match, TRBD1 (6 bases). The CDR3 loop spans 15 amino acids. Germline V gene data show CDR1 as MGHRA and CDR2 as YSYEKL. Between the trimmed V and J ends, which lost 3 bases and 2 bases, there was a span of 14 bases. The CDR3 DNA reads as TGCGCCAGCAGCCAGGACATACCAGGGGCCTACGAGCAGTACTTC. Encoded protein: CASSQDIPGAYEQYF.

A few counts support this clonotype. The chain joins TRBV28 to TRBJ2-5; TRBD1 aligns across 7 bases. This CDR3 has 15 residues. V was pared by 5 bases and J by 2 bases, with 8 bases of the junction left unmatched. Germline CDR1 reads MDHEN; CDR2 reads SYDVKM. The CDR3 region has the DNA TGTGCCAGCAGTGAAAACAGGGGCCAGCAAGAGACCCAGTACTTC. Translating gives CASSENRGQQETQYF.

The CDR3 is CASSIVRTGVHEQYF. The CDR3 DNA reads TGTGCCAGTAGTATCGTCCGGACAGGGGTCCACGAGCAGTACTTC. The J gene is TRBJ2-7, the V gene TRBV19, with 9 bases fitting TRBD1. Germline assignment: CDR1 LNHDA and CDR2 SQIVND (reference sequence). Unmatched junction bases numbered 8, after V lost 3 bases and J lost 5 bases. This CDR3 region has 15 residues.

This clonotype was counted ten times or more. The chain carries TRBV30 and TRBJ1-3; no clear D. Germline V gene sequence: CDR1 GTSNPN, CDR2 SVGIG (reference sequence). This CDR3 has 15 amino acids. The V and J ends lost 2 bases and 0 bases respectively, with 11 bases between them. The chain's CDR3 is CAWSPPTYSGNTIYF. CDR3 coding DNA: TGTGCCTGGAGTCCTCCAACATACTCTGGAAACACCATATATTTT.

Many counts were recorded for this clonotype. CDR3 bases: TGCAGTGCTAGAGATCCCGCCAGGGGAGGGCAAGAGACCCAGTACTTC. It specifies CSARDPARGGQETQYF. The chain combines TRBV20-1 with TRBJ2-5; tentative D call: TRBD2 (7 bases). The CDR3 is made up of 16 amino acids. Trimming cost V 0 bases and J 2 bases, with 16 bases left between them. Germline V gives CDR1 DFQATT, CDR2 SNEGSKA (reference sequence).

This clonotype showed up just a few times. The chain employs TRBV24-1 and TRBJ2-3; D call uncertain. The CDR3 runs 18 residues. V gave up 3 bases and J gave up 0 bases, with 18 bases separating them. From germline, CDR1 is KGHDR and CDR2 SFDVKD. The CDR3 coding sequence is TGTGCCACCAGTGATCCCTACCGTCTTAACGCTAGCACAGATACGCAGTATTTT. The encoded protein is CATSDPYRLNASTDTQYF.

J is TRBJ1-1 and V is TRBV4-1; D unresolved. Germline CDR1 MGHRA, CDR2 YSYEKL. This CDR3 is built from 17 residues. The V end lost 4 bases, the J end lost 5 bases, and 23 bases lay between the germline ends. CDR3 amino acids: CASSPTLRARPQTEAFF. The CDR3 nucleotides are TGCGCCAGCAGCCCGACACTTCGGGCTAGGCCCCAAACTGAAGCTTTCTTT.

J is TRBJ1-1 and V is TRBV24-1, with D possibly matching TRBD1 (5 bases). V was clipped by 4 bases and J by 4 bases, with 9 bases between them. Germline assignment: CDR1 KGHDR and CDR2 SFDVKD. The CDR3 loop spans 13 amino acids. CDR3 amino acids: CATSERQGTEAFF. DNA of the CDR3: TGTGCCACCAGTGAAAGGCAGGGCACTGAAGCTTTCTTT.

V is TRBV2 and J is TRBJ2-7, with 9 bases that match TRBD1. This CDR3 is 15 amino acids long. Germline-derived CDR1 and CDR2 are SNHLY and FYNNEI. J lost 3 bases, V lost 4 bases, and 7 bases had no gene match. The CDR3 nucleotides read TGTGCCAGCAGTGGGGTCGGGACAGGGTTCTACGAGCAGTACTTC. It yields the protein CASSGVGTGFYEQYF.

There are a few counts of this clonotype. CDR3 sequence reads: CASSWRDTGELFF. CDR3 bases: TGTGCCAGCAGCTGGCGGGACACCGGGGAGCTGTTTTTT. J is TRBJ2-2 and V is TRBV28; TRBD2 might be the D (5 bases). The CDR3 runs 13 residues. V was cut by 6 bases and J by 3 bases, with 8 bases left in between. The germline gives CDR1 MDHEN, CDR2 SYDVKM.

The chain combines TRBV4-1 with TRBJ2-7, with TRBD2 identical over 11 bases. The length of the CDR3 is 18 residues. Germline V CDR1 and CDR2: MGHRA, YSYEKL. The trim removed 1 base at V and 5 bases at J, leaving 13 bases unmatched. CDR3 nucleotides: TGCGCCAGCAGCCAAGCGCTAGATACTAGCGGGAGCATGAACGAGCAGTACTTC. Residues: CASSQALDTSGSMNEQYF.

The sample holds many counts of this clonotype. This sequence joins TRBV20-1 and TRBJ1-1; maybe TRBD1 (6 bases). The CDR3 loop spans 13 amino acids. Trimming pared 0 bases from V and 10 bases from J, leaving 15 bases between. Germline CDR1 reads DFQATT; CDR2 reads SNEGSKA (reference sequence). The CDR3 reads CSARDLGTGRAFF. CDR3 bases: TGCAGTGCTAGAGATCTGGGAACAGGGAGAGCTTTCTTT.